This T cell receptor (beta chain) is drawn from a study of CD8 T cells in Susac syndrome. The healthy controls were matched to patients by age and sex. TEMRA cells were FACS-enriched and CD8+ and CD4+ T cells negatively isolated. Trimming cost V 3 bases and J 5 bases, with 11 bases left between them. The germline V gene has CDR1 MGHRA and CDR2 YSYEKL. This CDR3 region has 14 residues. The RNA input was 0.5 to 1 ug, and it was reverse transcribed with random hexamers. The immunoSEQ assay covered 54 Vbeta and 13 Jbeta segments for CDR3. Each CDR3 protein is one row after TCRdb ran MiXCR on the immunoSEQ multiplex PCR reads. The repertoire holds approximately 190,000 distinct CDR3 sequences, with around 93% as singletons. This clonotype is a singleton in its sample.

Material: CD4+ T cells from PBMCs. This clonotype was sampled from a human donor in good health. The V and J genes are TRBV4-1 and TRBJ1-5; D is ambiguous. Here the CDR3 DNA reads TGCGCCAGCAGCCAGAACCCCGGGGATCAGCCCCAGCATTTT. Amino acid sequence: CASSQNPGDQPQHF.